This TCR beta chain originates from a study of cytomegalovirus exposure and HLA in healthy donors. The PCR ran on 60 Vbeta and 13 Jbeta primers. TCRdb's copy holds only in-frame clones and misses some; the assay was immunoSEQ multiplex PCR. The table records tens of thousands of clones, 77% of them present only once. The source is a man aged 25 to 40 in good health and CMV-seronegative. The sample was PBMCs.

CDR3 coding DNA: TGTGCCAGCAGAACTCCCGGACAGGGGGCCGGAGGCTACACCTTC. This translates into CASRTPGQGAGGYTF. The genes are TRBV6-1 and TRBJ1-2; 11 positions agree with TRBD1. Germline V gene data show CDR1 as MNHNS and CDR2 as SASEGT. V shed 6 bases and J 8 bases; nucleotides not matched to a gene: 11. The CDR3 runs 15 residues.